This T cell receptor beta chain stems from a study of OX40 agonist ivuxolimab in advanced cancers. V was clipped by 3 bases and J by 2 bases, with 12 bases between them. Germline CDR1 and CDR2: LNHDA and SQIVND (reference sequence). The length of the CDR3 is 15 residues. Patients were ineligible given autoimmune disease history or systemic immunosuppression. Measured with immunoSEQ multiplex PCR; TCRdb has only the in-frame clones, and not every one. This sample has 60,000 or so clones, with about four fifths found just once. The chain couples TRBV19 to TRBJ2-3, with D possibly being TRBD2 (5 bases). The clonotype originates from an adult with an advanced solid tumor such as melanoma, head and neck, liver or kidney cancer. Sequencing used CD4+ or CD8+ T cells sorted from blood, obtained in a trial of the OX40 agonist ivuxolimab. The CDR3 loop is CASSINPGITDTQYF. CDR3 DNA: TGTGCCAGTAGTATCAATCCGGGGATCACAGATACGCAGTATTTT.